What follows are 32 T cell receptor beta chains derived from one specimen sequenced in a study of T-cell memory formation after mild COVID-19. One entry per CDR3 protein results from TCRdb running MiXCR on the 5' RACE reads. The sample includes under 450,000 distinct CDR3 sequences, more than 20% of them seen just once. Sequenced sample: PBMCs or a T cell subset sorted from them (not recorded which). All receptors come from an adult woman who had mild COVID-19 (a few samples of this study predate the infection). Cell type and time point are not known.

V usage is TRBV3-1 and J usage is TRBJ1-1; 10 bases are shared with TRBD1. The CDR3 has 14 amino acids. The trim removed 6 bases at V and 5 bases at J, leaving 6 bases unmatched. Germline CDR1 LGHDT, CDR2 YNNKEL (reference sequence). CDR3 region: CASRTGTGDTEAFF. CDR3 sequence (DNA): TGTGCCAGCAGAACCGGGACAGGGGATACTGAAGCTTTCTTT. Drawing the rest from reference TRBV3-1 and TRBJ1-1, the complete variable domain is DTAVSQTPKYLVTQMGNDKSIKCEQNLGHDTMYWYKQDSKKFLKIMFSYNNKELIINETVPNRFSPKSPDKAHLNLHINSLELGDSAVYFCASRTGTGDTEAFFGQGTRLTVV.

The chain joins TRBV4-2 to TRBJ2-3; 12 bases align to TRBD2. From germline, CDR1 is LGHNA and CDR2 YNFKEQ. V shed 4 bases, J shed 2 bases, and the junction held 16 bases outside the gene matches. The CDR3 spans 20 residues. CDR3 sequence: CASSRIASGGASYFTDTQYF. In nucleotides, the CDR3 is TGTGCCAGCAGCCGTATCGCTAGCGGGGGGGCTAGCTACTTCACAGATACGCAGTATTTT.

The chain combines TRBV7-8 with TRBJ2-1; TRBD1 agrees at 9 bases. The CDR3 consists of 14 residues. With V trimmed by 6 bases and J by 2 bases, 2 bases remained unmatched. CDR1 and CDR2 from the germline V gene are SGHVS and FQNEAQ. The CDR3 nucleotides are TGTGCCAGCAGACAGGGGGCCCCCTACAATGAGCAGTTCTTC. Translating gives CASRQGAPYNEQFF.

This clonotype has only a few counts. The chain is built from TRBV30 and TRBJ2-2; no clear D. This CDR3 is built from 11 residues. Per the germline V gene, CDR1 is GTSNPN and CDR2 is SVGIG (reference sequence). V dropped 5 bases and J dropped 4 bases, with 5 bases sitting between them. The CDR3 here is CAWSSTGELFF. In DNA form, the CDR3 reads TGTGCCTGGTCCTCCACCGGGGAGCTGTTTTTT.

The chain has TRBV12-3 or TRBV12-4 and TRBJ1-2; D is ambiguous. The CDR3 is 13 amino acids. The V end was cut by 3 bases, the J end by 2 bases, with 7 bases between. The CDR3 is CASSFRENYGYTF. The CDR3 nucleotides are TGTGCCAGCAGTTTTAGGGAGAACTATGGCTACACCTTC.

This rearrangement joins TRBV20-1 to TRBJ2-5; TRBD1 is a possible D gene (5 bases). The germline V gene encodes CDR1 DFQATT and CDR2 SNEGSKA (reference sequence). There are 13 residues in the CDR3. V lost 2 bases to trimming and J lost 2 bases, with 9 bases between them. CDR3 nucleotides: TGCAGTGCTAGACCCCCAGGGCAAGAGACCCAGTACTTC. Its translation is CSARPPGQETQYF.

CDR3 amino acids: CSVDRTYEAFF. As DNA, the CDR3 is TGCAGCGTTGATAGGACATATGAAGCTTTCTTT. The chain couples TRBV29-1 to TRBJ1-1; D perhaps matches TRBD1 (5 bases). The CDR3 loop spans 11 amino acids. V was clipped by 3 bases and J by 7 bases, with 9 bases between them. Per germline, CDR1 SQVTM and CDR2 ANQGSEA. The whole variable domain, filled in from reference TRBV29-1 and TRBJ1-1, reads SAVISQKPSRDICQRGTSLTIQCQVDSQVTMMFWYRQQPGQSLTLIATANQGSEATYESGFVIDKFPISRPNLTFSTLTVSNMSPEDSSIYLCSVDRTYEAFFGQGTRLTVV.

This clonotype was seen a few times. V is TRBV6-5 and J is TRBJ2-7, with 9 positions matching TRBD1. The germline V gene encodes CDR1 MNHEY and CDR2 SVGAGI. This CDR3 has 15 amino acids. Germline trimming cut 5 bases from V and 7 bases from J; bases unmatched to any gene: 12. This CDR3 is CASSPPGQGSREQYF. CDR3 in DNA: TGTGCCAGCAGTCCGCCGGGACAGGGATCGAGGGAGCAGTACTTC.

The chain joins TRBV4-1 to TRBJ1-5; 7 nucleotides match TRBD1. Germline loops: CDR1 MGHRA, CDR2 YSYEKL. J gave up 4 bases and V 1 base, and 10 bases lay outside the gene matches. This CDR3 comprises 17 residues. Here the CDR3 DNA reads TGCGCCAGCAGCCAAGGGGCGGGACAGAAGAAAAATCAGCCCCAGCATTTT. It yields the protein CASSQGAGQKKNQPQHF.

The chain has TRBV7-3 and TRBJ2-3; D uncertain. CDR3 length: 13 residues. Trimming cost V 1 base and J 1 base, with 3 bases left between them. Looked up from germline, CDR1 is SGHTA and CDR2 is FQGTGA. CDR3 region: CASSLIGTDTQYF. CDR3 nucleotide sequence: TGTGCCAGCAGCTTAATTGGCACAGATACGCAGTATTTT. Complete variable domain (other parts from reference TRBV7-3 and TRBJ2-3): GAGVSQTPSNKVTEKGKYVELRCDPISGHTALYWYRQSLGQGPEFLIYFQGTGAADDSGLPNDRFFAVRPEGSVSTLKIQRTERGDSAVYLCASSLIGTDTQYFGPGTRLTVL.

In its sample, this clonotype was seen a few times. V gene TRBV5-1 combines with J gene TRBJ2-3; D unclear. V dropped 4 bases and J dropped 6 bases, with 18 bases sitting between them. Germline V CDR1 and CDR2: SGHRS, YFSETQ. CDR3 length: 15 residues. CDR3 in amino acids: CASSPLLEFEDTQYF. The CDR3 DNA reads as TGCGCCAGCAGCCCCCTCCTGGAGTTTGAGGATACGCAGTATTTT. The complete variable domain, with remaining parts taken from reference TRBV5-1 and TRBJ2-3, reads KAGVTQTPRYLIKTRGQQVTLSCSPISGHRSVSWYQQTPGQGLQFLFEYFSETQRNKGNFPGRFSGRQFSNSRSEMNVSTLELGDSALYLCASSPLLEFEDTQYFGPGTRLTVL.

The sample holds a few counts of this clonotype. The chain has TRBV6-2 or TRBV6-3 and TRBJ2-7; TRBD1 matches 8 bases. With V trimmed by 6 bases and J by 2 bases, 9 bases remained unmatched. This CDR3 has 15 amino acids. Per germline, CDR1 MNHEY and CDR2 SVGEGT. CDR3 protein: CASSDPGQAAYEQYF. CDR3 bases: TGTGCCAGCAGCGATCCGGGACAGGCAGCCTACGAGCAGTACTTC.

This clonotype has a handful of counts. This chain links TRBV12-3 or TRBV12-4 with TRBJ1-2; D is uncertain. The CDR3 runs to 14 residues. The CDR3 DNA sequence: TGTGCAACCAGAGGGCTGGGATCGAACTATGGCTACACCTTC. Encoded protein: CATRGLGSNYGYTF.

The chain recombines TRBV5-1 with TRBJ2-5; D may be TRBD2 (6 bases). V was clipped by 0 bases and J by 5 bases, with 8 bases between them. Germline values: CDR1 SGHRS, CDR2 YFSETQ. This CDR3 contains 13 residues. CDR3: CASSLGGDETQYF. CDR3 DNA: TGCGCCAGCAGCTTGGGGGGGGACGAGACCCAGTACTTC. The whole variable domain, remainder taken from reference TRBV5-1 and TRBJ2-5, is KAGVTQTPRYLIKTRGQQVTLSCSPISGHRSVSWYQQTPGQGLQFLFEYFSETQRNKGNFPGRFSGRQFSNSRSEMNVSTLELGDSALYLCASSLGGDETQYFGPGTRLLVL.

The chain employs TRBV4-3 and TRBJ2-5, with no clear D. Trimming left V 4 bases short and J 3 bases short, with 12 bases between. The CDR3 is 14 amino acids. Germline V gene lookup returns CDR1 LGHNA and CDR2 YSLEER. The CDR3 loop is CASSLLGWEETQYF. In DNA, the CDR3 is TGCGCCAGCAGCCTTCTCGGCTGGGAAGAGACCCAGTACTTC.

This chain uses TRBV3-1 with TRBJ2-5, with D perhaps assigned TRBD1 or TRBD2 (6 bases each). CDR3 size: 15 residues. The germline CDR1 and CDR2 sequences are LGHDT and YNNKEL (reference sequence). The V end was cut by 4 bases, the J end by 2 bases, with 14 bases between. The CDR3, as DNA: TGTGCCAGCAGCCTGCGGGGACACTTTCAAGAGACCCAGTACTTC. It codes for CASSLRGHFQETQYF.

This clonotype was counted a few times. J is TRBJ2-7 and V is TRBV9; no clear D. The V end lost 4 bases, the J end lost 2 bases, and 16 bases lay between the germline ends. Looked up from germline, CDR1 is SGDLS and CDR2 is YYNGEE. This CDR3 spans 15 amino acids. Here the CDR3 DNA reads TGTGCCAGCAGCCCCACACCCGGTCAAGCCTACGAGCAGTACTTC. Translating gives CASSPTPGQAYEQYF.

The chain employs TRBV10-3 and TRBJ2-1, with D hard to call. Germline V gene data show CDR1 as ENHRY and CDR2 as SYGVKD. With 10 bases removed from V and 2 bases from J, the gap between germline ends came to 18 bases. The length of the CDR3 is 15 residues. The CDR3 region has the DNA TGTGCCACCAGGACCACGGGCGATGCCTACAATGAGCAGTTCTTC. It specifies CATRTTGDAYNEQFF.

The chain employs TRBV6-5 and TRBJ2-3, with 12 bases that match TRBD2. The CDR3 sequence is 16 residues long. J was trimmed by 2 bases and V by 2 bases; bases with no gene match: 2. The germline V gene encodes CDR1 MNHEY and CDR2 SVGAGI. The DNA for the CDR3 is TGTGCCAGCAGTTACACTAGCGGGAGGTCCACAGATACGCAGTATTTT. This codes for CASSYTSGRSTDTQYF.

V and J are TRBV7-9 and TRBJ2-5; 10 bases fit TRBD1. CDR1 and CDR2 from the germline V gene are SEHNR and FQNEAQ (reference sequence). There are 14 residues in the CDR3. V trimming: 4 bases; J trimming: 5 bases; junction bases outside the gene matches: 4. As DNA, the CDR3 is TGTGCCAGCAGCTCGGGACAGGGGTTTGAGACCCAGTACTTC. This encodes CASSSGQGFETQYF.

This clonotype has at least ten counts. This chain links TRBV5-1 with TRBJ2-2, with no clear D. Trimming took 5 bases from V and 2 from J, leaving 10 bases between them. The V gene's germline CDR1 is SGHRS and CDR2 YFSETQ. CDR3 length: 14 residues. The CDR3 DNA follows: TGCGCCAGCAGGCAGGACCTAAACACCGGGGAGCTGTTTTTT. It translates to CASRQDLNTGELFF.

This clonotype showed up many times. An end of the junction differs from the germline gene, which may be a read error. The CDR3 sequence: CSVMTSVPF. CDR3 nucleotides: TGCAGCGTTATGACTAGCGTGCCCTTC. V usage is TRBV29-1 and J usage is TRBJ2-5, with 8 positions matching TRBD2. There are 9 residues in the CDR3. Germline V lookup: CDR1 SQVTM, CDR2 ANQGSEA.

The chain carries TRBV18 and TRBJ2-2; tentatively, D is TRBD2 (5 bases). Germline CDR1 KGHSH, CDR2 LQKENI. V was pared by 0 bases and J by 5 bases, with 16 bases between. This CDR3 spans 17 amino acids. CDR3 nucleotide sequence: TGTGCCAGCTCACCACCACCATGGCGCCCGGGGACCGGGGAGCTGTTTTTT. Protein: CASSPPPWRPGTGELFF.

This clonotype was picked up many times. The rearrangement links TRBV5-1 to TRBJ2-7, with D maybe TRBD2 (5 bases). CDR3 size: 13 residues. Trimming took off 4 bases at V and 0 bases at J, with 8 bases between the two ends. CDR1 and CDR2 (germline): SGHRS, YFSETQ. Here the CDR3 reads CASSVTSSYEQYF. The CDR3 DNA reads as TGCGCCAGCAGCGTAACTAGCTCCTACGAGCAGTACTTC.

This sequence joins TRBV4-2 and TRBJ1-4, with D unclear. Germline-derived CDR1 and CDR2 are LGHNA and YNFKEQ. The V end lost 0 bases, the J end lost 7 bases, and 9 bases lay between the germline ends. This CDR3 has 14 residues. The CDR3 DNA reads as TGTGCCAGCAGCCAAGAAGGGAAAGGTGAAAAACTGTTTTTT. It is translated as CASSQEGKGEKLFF.

This clonotype has a single count. This rearrangement joins TRBV6-5 to TRBJ2-7; the D is unclear. The CDR3 covers 16 residues. The V gene lost 0 bases and the J gene lost 1 base, with 13 bases spanning the gap. The germline V gene has CDR1 MNHEY and CDR2 SVGAGI. CDR3 residues: CASSYSIDIYSYEQYF. In nucleotides, the CDR3 is TGTGCCAGCAGTTACTCGATCGATATCTATTCCTACGAGCAGTACTTC.

The rearrangement joins TRBV13 to TRBJ1-1, with TRBD1 identical over 10 bases. The CDR3 runs to 17 residues. The germline V gene encodes CDR1 PRHDT and CDR2 FYEKMQ (reference sequence). The trim removed 5 bases at V and 4 bases at J, leaving 13 bases unmatched. DNA for the CDR3: TGTGCCAGCAGCACTAAGGGGACAGGGGCCCCACTCACTGAAGCTTTCTTT. Its protein is CASSTKGTGAPLTEAFF.

The table lists this clonotype with a few counts. The chain couples TRBV29-1 to TRBJ2-3; D unclear. This CDR3 contains 16 residues. Germline V gene lookup returns CDR1 SQVTM and CDR2 ANQGSEA. With 1 base removed from V and 4 bases from J, the gap between germline ends came to 18 bases. DNA for the CDR3: TGCAGCGTTGAAGCCCATCGCGGAAGTGAGGCAGATACGCAGTATTTT. This gives the protein CSVEAHRGSEADTQYF.

This clonotype has a count of ten or more. V usage is TRBV15 and J usage is TRBJ2-1; 8 nucleotides align to TRBD1. This CDR3 comprises 15 residues. The V and J ends lost 0 bases and 7 bases, in that order; junction bases with no gene match: 5. Germline V gives CDR1 LNHNV, CDR2 YYDKDF (reference sequence). CDR3 amino acids: CATSRDSRTGNEQFF. CDR3 in DNA: TGTGCCACCAGCAGAGATTCCCGGACAGGGAATGAGCAGTTCTTC.

This clonotype was seen more than once but under ten times. This rearrangement joins TRBV7-2 to TRBJ2-1, with 11 nucleotides matching TRBD2. In germline, CDR1 is SGHTA, CDR2 FQGNSA. The CDR3 is 17 residues long. V trimming: 4 bases; J trimming: 2 bases; junction bases outside the gene matches: 7. The CDR3, as DNA: TGTGCCAGCAGCTCCCTACTAGCGGGGGCGACCTACAATGAGCAGTTCTTC. Its protein is CASSSLLAGATYNEQFF.

The rearrangement uses TRBV12-3 or TRBV12-4 and TRBJ1-2; 7 positions match TRBD1. The CDR3 covers 14 residues. The V and J ends lost 8 bases and 5 bases, in that order; junction bases with no gene match: 11. Written as DNA, the CDR3 is TGTGCCAGCGGCCCGACAGGGCGATCTTATGGCTACACCTTC. Protein product: CASGPTGRSYGYTF.

The CDR3 sequence is CASKGRQGHSPLHF. The CDR3 nucleotides are TGTGCCAGCAAGGGTAGACAGGGCCATTCACCCCTCCACTTT. The chain joins TRBV6-5 to TRBJ1-6; the match to TRBD1 covers 7 bases. The CDR3 is made up of 14 amino acids. Germline V lookup: CDR1 MNHEY, CDR2 SVGAGI. Trimming took 7 bases from V and 8 from J; bases not matched to a gene: 8.